This entry describes one T cell receptor (beta chain). The junction departs from germline at one end; a sequencing error may be responsible. Per the original methods: Amplification of reference gene primers was used by the study to estimate nucleated cell counts. Only in-frame clones appear in the TCRdb table, and some are missing; sequencing was by immunoSEQ multiplex PCR. V, J and clone size reflect that table, while D and trimming were determined from the DNA. The sample consists of over 90,000 clones, 85% to 90% of them appearing once. Germline values: CDR1 LGHDT, CDR2 YNNKEL (reference sequence). CDR3 length: 13 residues. The sample belongs to a study of blood T cell repertoires in COVID-19.

The sequence was obtained from a human donor in a cohort sampled during active COVID-19. The sequenced material came from peripheral blood. The chain has TRBV3-1 (or the pseudogene TRBV3-2) and TRBJ2-7; TRBD1 is a possible D gene (6 bases). The CDR3 nucleotides are TGTGCCAGCAGCCAGACCGTCACAGGGTCTATCGACTTC. Its protein is CASSQTVTGSIDF.